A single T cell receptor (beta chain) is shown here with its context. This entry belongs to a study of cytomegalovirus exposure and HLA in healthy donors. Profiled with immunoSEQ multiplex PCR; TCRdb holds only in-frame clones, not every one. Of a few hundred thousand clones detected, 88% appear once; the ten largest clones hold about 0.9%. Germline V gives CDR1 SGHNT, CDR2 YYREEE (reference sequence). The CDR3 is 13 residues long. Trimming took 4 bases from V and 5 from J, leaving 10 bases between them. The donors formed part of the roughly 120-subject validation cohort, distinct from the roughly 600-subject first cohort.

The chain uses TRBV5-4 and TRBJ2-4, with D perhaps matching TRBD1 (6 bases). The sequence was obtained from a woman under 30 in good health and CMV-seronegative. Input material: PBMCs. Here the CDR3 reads CASSNRVENIQYF. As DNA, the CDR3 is TGTGCCAGCAGCAACAGGGTGGAAAACATTCAGTACTTC.